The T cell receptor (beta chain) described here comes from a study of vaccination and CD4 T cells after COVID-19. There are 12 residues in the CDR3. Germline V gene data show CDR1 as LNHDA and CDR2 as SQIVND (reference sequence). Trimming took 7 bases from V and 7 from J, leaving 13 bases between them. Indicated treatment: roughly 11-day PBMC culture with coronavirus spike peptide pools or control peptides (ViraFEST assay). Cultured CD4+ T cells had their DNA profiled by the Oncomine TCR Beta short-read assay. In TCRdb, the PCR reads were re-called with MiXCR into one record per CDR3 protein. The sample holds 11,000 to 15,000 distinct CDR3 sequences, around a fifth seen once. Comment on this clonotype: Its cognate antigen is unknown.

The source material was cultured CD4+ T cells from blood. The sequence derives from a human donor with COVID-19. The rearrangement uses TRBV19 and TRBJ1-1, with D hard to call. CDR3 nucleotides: TGTGCCAGTAACCGCCGAGAGGGTGAAGCTTTCTTT. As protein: CASNRREGEAFF.